The entry that follows covers one T cell receptor (beta chain) sequence. This entry belongs to a study of blood T cell repertoires in COVID-19. TCRdb's copy holds only in-frame clones and misses some; the assay was immunoSEQ multiplex PCR. The profile shows 250,000 to 300,000 clones, roughly 88% of them singletons. The CDR3 has 15 amino acids. Germline V gene sequence: CDR1 SEHNR, CDR2 FQNEAQ (reference sequence). Trimming removed 5 bases from V and 1 base from J, with 11 bases in between. Sequencing was performed on peripheral blood. The source is a woman aged 70-85 years with COVID-19, enrolled during active disease. The gene calls are TRBV7-9 and TRBJ2-2; possibly TRBD2 for D (5 bases). In DNA form, the CDR3 reads TGTGCCAGCAGCAAAGGAGCGGTGAACACCGGGGAGCTGTTTTTT. Its protein is CASSKGAVNTGELFF. Filled out from reference TRBV7-9 and TRBJ2-2, the complete variable domain reads DTGVSQNPRHKITKRGQNVTFRCDPISEHNRLYWYRQTLGQGPEFLTYFQNEAQLEKSRLLSDRFSAERPKGSFSTLEIQRTEQGDSAMYLCASSKGAVNTGELFFGEGSRLTVL.